These 12 T cell receptor beta chains came from one sample sequenced in a study of PD-1 blockade in classical Hodgkin lymphoma. Described time point: cycle 4 day 1 (C4D1), after five to seven weeks of nivolumab. Every patient experienced relapse after autologous stem cell transplantation, and brentuximab vedotin exposure varied. It was by magnetic negative selection that CD4+ T cells were purified from thawed PBMCs. Generated by immunoSEQ multiplex PCR, the TCRdb table keeps only in-frame clones and is missing some. Altogether around 25,000 clones are present, about 85% being singletons, with the ten largest covering around 2.3%. Sequencing used CD4+ T cells from blood, obtained before the fourth cycle of nivolumab. Receptors were obtained from a human donor with classical Hodgkin lymphoma.

This clone has a handful of counts. The V and J genes are TRBV28 and TRBJ1-2; 10 bases agree with TRBD1. Germline-derived CDR1 and CDR2 are MDHEN and SYDVKM. CDR3 length: 12 amino acids. V trimming: 10 bases; J trimming: 7 bases; junction bases outside the gene matches: 6. This chain's CDR3 is CATATGGIGYTF. CDR3 bases: TGTGCCACCGCGACAGGGGGCATTGGCTACACCTTC.

V and J are TRBV19 and TRBJ1-3; the D is unclear. V gave up 5 bases and J gave up 0 bases, with 8 bases separating them. Germline CDR1 reads LNHDA; CDR2 reads SQIVND (reference sequence). This CDR3 has 14 residues. DNA of the CDR3: TGTGCCAGTAGTCGGGCGGACTCTGGAAACACCATATATTTT. This sequence encodes CASSRADSGNTIYF.

This clone was counted a single time. V is TRBV27 and J is TRBJ1-1, with D maybe TRBD1 (5 bases). The length of the CDR3 is 14 residues. Deletions cut 2 bases from V and 6 bases from J, with 13 bases between. CDR1 MNHEY and CDR2 SMNVEV come from the germline V gene (reference sequence). The CDR3, as DNA: TGTGCCAGCAGTTTAGAATCGGGGCGGGCTGAAGCTTTCTTT. This sequence encodes CASSLESGRAEAFF.

The chain links TRBV18 to TRBJ1-4, with D unclear. Germline V gene sequence: CDR1 KGHSH, CDR2 LQKENI. The V and J ends lost 4 bases and 7 bases respectively, with 10 bases between them. The CDR3 is 13 residues long. CDR3 DNA sequence: TGTGCCAGCTCACAAGGTGTAGGTGAAAAACTGTTTTTT. As protein: CASSQGVGEKLFF.

The V and J genes are TRBV7-2 and TRBJ2-1; maybe TRBD2 (6 bases). In germline, CDR1 is SGHTA, CDR2 FQGNSA. Trimming cost V 8 bases and J 8 bases, with 13 bases left between them. CDR3 size: 12 residues. CDR3 amino acids: CASGRDWHEQFF. CDR3 nucleotide sequence: TGTGCCAGCGGGCGGGACTGGCATGAGCAGTTCTTC.

The V gene is TRBV19, the J gene TRBJ2-1; 7 bases fit TRBD2. Germline lookup yields CDR1 LNHDA and CDR2 SQIVND (reference sequence). The CDR3 loop spans 15 amino acids. The V and J ends lost 7 bases and 1 base, in that order; junction bases with no gene match: 7. For the CDR3, the DNA is TGTGCCAGTAAGGCTGGGCGGGAGTCCTACAATGAGCAGTTCTTC. It specifies CASKAGRESYNEQFF.

This clone was observed a single time. The CDR3 DNA follows: TGTGCCAGCAGGCATAGGGACGAGGTGTCCTACGAGCAGTACTTC. Translated, it gives CASRHRDEVSYEQYF. This chain uses TRBV28 with TRBJ2-7, with D perhaps TRBD1 or TRBD2 (5 bases each). The germline V gene has CDR1 MDHEN and CDR2 SYDVKM. The length of the CDR3 is 15 residues. V was cut by 6 bases and J by 1 base, with 16 bases left in between.

This clone was seen a few times. The chain links TRBV30 to TRBJ1-5; D may be TRBD1 (5 bases). This CDR3 region has 13 residues. The V end lost 3 bases, the J end lost 0 bases, and 6 bases lay between the germline ends. The germline V gene encodes CDR1 GTSNPN and CDR2 SVGIG (reference sequence). In DNA, the CDR3 is TGTGCCTGGAGCCAGGGTAGCAATCAGCCCCAGCATTTT. Translated, it gives CAWSQGSNQPQHF.

The rearrangement joins TRBV11-2 to TRBJ1-3; no definite D call. Germline loops: CDR1 SGHAT, CDR2 FQNNGV. The length of the CDR3 is 13 residues. V lost 5 bases and J 2 bases, leaving 7 bases between the germline ends. This CDR3 reads CASSPTPGNTIYF. The CDR3 DNA reads TGTGCCAGCAGCCCCACACCTGGAAACACCATATATTTT.

This chain connects TRBV10-3 to TRBJ2-5, with D hard to call. Looked up from germline, CDR1 is ENHRY and CDR2 is SYGVKD. The CDR3 contains 13 residues. V lost 8 bases and J lost 3, with 13 bases in between. The CDR3, as DNA: TGTGCCATCCGGACGGTAGGGAAAGAGACCCAGTACTTC. It encodes CAIRTVGKETQYF.

V and J are TRBV27 and TRBJ2-2; 12 bases map to TRBD1. The CDR3 runs to 18 residues. Germline trimming cut 3 bases from V and 3 bases from J; bases unmatched to any gene: 8. The germline gives CDR1 MNHEY, CDR2 SMNVEV (reference sequence). The CDR3 loop is CASSFRDRGRGYTGELFF. CDR3 DNA sequence: TGTGCCAGCAGTTTCCGGGACAGGGGGCGCGGGTACACCGGGGAGCTGTTTTTT.

V and J are TRBV7-2 and TRBJ1-1; the D gene is possibly TRBD1 (6 bases). Trimming pared 5 bases from V and 10 bases from J, leaving 23 bases between. Per germline, CDR1 SGHTA and CDR2 FQGNSA. The CDR3 runs 15 residues. The CDR3 loop is CASSLRSLDSSVAFF. The CDR3 nucleotides read TGTGCCAGCAGCCTACGATCTTTGGACAGTAGTGTAGCTTTCTTT.